What follows are 17 T cell receptor beta chains derived from one specimen sequenced in a study of memory CD4+ T cells and cytomegalovirus serostatus. Single viable CD3+CD4+CD8-CD45RO+ cells were sorted as the memory CD4+ T cells. Generated by immunoSEQ multiplex PCR, the TCRdb table keeps only in-frame clones and is missing some. The sample consists of approximately 53,000 clones, 82% of them appearing once. What was sequenced was memory CD4+ T cells from blood. The receptors originated from an adult in good health and CMV-seronegative.

The chain is built from TRBV7-6 and TRBJ1-5; no clear D. The CDR3 contains 11 residues. Looked up from germline, CDR1 is SGHVS and CDR2 is FNYEAQ. V was cut by 5 bases and J by 3 bases, with 2 bases left in between. CDR3 nucleotides: TGTGCCAGCAGCCCCAATCAGCCCCAGCATTTT. Protein sequence: CASSPNQPQHF.

This clone appeared a single time. V gene TRBV6-1 combines with J gene TRBJ1-1; D is perhaps TRBD1 (6 bases). Germline lookup yields CDR1 MNHNS and CDR2 SASEGT. With 1 base removed from V and 0 bases from J, the gap between germline ends came to 21 bases. The CDR3 has 19 residues. The CDR3 nucleotides read TGTGCCAGCAGTGAAGGCTCTACGGACAGATGGTATGTGAACACTGAAGCTTTCTTT. The encoded protein is CASSEGSTDRWYVNTEAFF.

This sequence joins TRBV5-4 and TRBJ2-7, with TRBD1 matching over 9 bases. The germline V gene encodes CDR1 SGHNT and CDR2 YYREEE (reference sequence). The CDR3 contains 15 residues. J gave up 3 bases and V 4 bases, and 8 bases lay outside the gene matches. CDR3 loop: CASSGALTGGYEQYF. The CDR3 DNA reads TGTGCCAGCAGCGGGGCCCTGACAGGGGGCTACGAGCAGTACTTC.

Only one count was recorded for this clone. The CDR3 region has the DNA TGTGCCAGCAGCTTAGGTGCAGACGGAGATTACTACGAGCAGTACTTC. Its protein is CASSLGADGDYYEQYF. The V and J genes are TRBV11-2 and TRBJ2-5; D is undetermined. The end of the DNA aligns better with TRBJ2-7, so the J call may be wrong. CDR1 and CDR2 from the germline V gene are SGHAT and FQNNGV. CDR3 length equals 16 residues.

The CDR3 DNA reads TGTGCCAGCAGCTTGACCGACCGGGGGCCCCAGCATTTT. This encodes CASSLTDRGPQHF. The chain recombines TRBV7-6 with TRBJ1-5; D ambiguous. Trimming took 3 bases from V and 9 from J, leaving 12 bases between them. CDR1 SGHVS and CDR2 FNYEAQ come from the germline V gene. This CDR3 is built from 13 residues.

The chain links TRBV10-3 to TRBJ1-5; D is ambiguous. Per germline, CDR1 ENHRY and CDR2 SYGVKD. The V and J ends lost 3 bases and 5 bases respectively, with 11 bases between them. The CDR3 totals 14 residues. The DNA for the CDR3 is TGTGCCATCAGTGAACCAGGAGGCGATCAGCCCCAGCATTTT. Translation: CAISEPGGDQPQHF.

The chain has TRBV6-6 and TRBJ2-7, with 9 nucleotides matching TRBD1. Germline CDR1 is MNHNY and CDR2 is SVGAGI (reference sequence). The CDR3 has 15 amino acids. Trimming removed 4 bases from V and 3 bases from J; junction bases left unmatched: 7. CDR3 DNA sequence: TGTGCCAGCAGTTTCGGGACAGGGACAATCTACGAGCAGTACTTC. It codes for CASSFGTGTIYEQYF.

The table lists this clone with a few counts. V usage is TRBV19 and J usage is TRBJ1-6; TRBD1 matches at 10 bases. CDR1 is LNHDA, CDR2 SQIVND, per germline (reference sequence). This CDR3 is 15 amino acids long. Germline trimming cut 6 bases from V and 6 bases from J; bases unmatched to any gene: 5. The CDR3: CASRLGQGGNSPLHF. In DNA form, the CDR3 reads TGTGCCAGTAGACTAGGACAGGGGGGTAATTCACCCCTCCACTTT.

This clone was seen a single time. The chain combines TRBV6-5 with TRBJ2-7; 7 bases are shared with TRBD2. The germline CDR1 and CDR2 sequences are MNHEY and SVGAGI. CDR3 length equals 13 residues. In nucleotides, the CDR3 is TGTGTTGTTACTAGCGCCCTTTCCTACGAGCAGTACTTC. Amino acids: CVVTSALSYEQYF.

The DNA of the CDR3 is TGTGCCAGCTCACCACAGGATAACGTGGGGGGCTACACCTTC. Amino acid sequence: CASSPQDNVGGYTF. The genes are TRBV18 and TRBJ1-2; D is uncertain. Looked up from germline, CDR1 is KGHSH and CDR2 is LQKENI. V lost 1 base, J lost 8 bases, and 14 bases lay in between. This CDR3 region has 14 residues. The variable domain in full, with the rest retrieved from reference TRBV18 and TRBJ1-2, is NAGVMQNPRHLVRRRGQEARLRCSPMKGHSHVYWYRQLPEEGLKFMVYLQKENIIDESGMPKERFSAEFPKEGPSILRIQQVVRGDSAAYFCASSPQDNVGGYTFGSGTRLTVV.

This chain's CDR3 is CASSPQGRSGNTIYF. In DNA, the CDR3 is TGTGCCAGCTCACCACAGGGACGCTCTGGAAACACCATATATTTT. The genes are TRBV18 and TRBJ1-3; D might be TRBD1 (5 bases). The CDR3 runs to 15 residues. Trimming removed 1 base from V and 0 bases from J, with 7 bases in between. In germline, CDR1 is KGHSH, CDR2 LQKENI.

DNA for the CDR3: TGTGCCAGCAGCCCCCCCCTTCCCCTAAGCACAGATACGCAGTATTTT. It translates to CASSPPLPLSTDTQYF. V usage is TRBV13 and J usage is TRBJ2-3; D unclear. Germline V gene data show CDR1 as PRHDT and CDR2 as FYEKMQ (reference sequence). The CDR3 has 16 amino acids. V was shortened by 5 bases and J by 0 bases, with 15 bases between the two germline ends.

This sequence joins TRBV6-4 and TRBJ1-1; the D is unclear. V lost 8 bases and J lost 8, with 3 bases in between. This CDR3 comprises 8 residues. Germline-derived CDR1 and CDR2 are MRHNA and SNTAGT. The CDR3 protein is CASREAFF. DNA for the CDR3: TGTGCCAGCCGCGAAGCTTTCTTT.

CDR3 sequence (DNA): TGTGCCAGCAGTTCGTCCGGGACGCAACAAGAGACCCAGTACTTC. Its protein is CASSSSGTQQETQYF. The genes are TRBV28 and TRBJ2-5; either TRBD1 or TRBD2 may fit D (5 bases each). V was pared by 4 bases and J by 2 bases, with 14 bases between. This CDR3 is built from 15 residues. CDR1 and CDR2 from the germline V gene are MDHEN and SYDVKM.

On this clone: Compared with germline, one end of the junction differs, possibly owing to a read error. The genes are TRBV5-4 and TRBJ2-7; 11 bases line up with TRBD2. This CDR3 region has 14 residues. Germline V gene data show CDR1 as SGHNT and CDR2 as YYREEE (reference sequence). In nucleotides, the CDR3 is TGTGCCAGCAGTTCCGCCATGTCTAGCGGGGGGATAAGCTTC. Amino acid sequence: CASSSAMSSGGISF.

The chain joins TRBV28 to TRBJ1-6, with D maybe TRBD1 (5 bases). The ends were cut back, 6 bases at V and 7 bases at J, with 10 bases in the middle. CDR1 MDHEN and CDR2 SYDVKM come from the germline V gene. CDR3 size: 13 residues. The CDR3 coding sequence is TGTGCCAGCAGACGAGAGGGGAATTCACCCCTCCACTTT. This translates into CASRREGNSPLHF.

The genes are TRBV4-1 and TRBJ2-2; 8 bases agree with TRBD1. The CDR3 loop spans 18 amino acids. The J segment lost 0 bases and the V segment lost 0 bases, leaving 6 bases of the junction unmatched. The V gene's germline CDR1 is MGHRA and CDR2 YSYEKL. The CDR3 bases are TGCGCCAGCAGCCAAGAAGCGCAGGGGGCTACGAACACCGGGGAGCTGTTTTTT. Residues: CASSQEAQGATNTGELFF.